There are many counts of the clone carrying this TCR beta chain. Its antigen remains unidentified. Researchers made TCR beta libraries by using iRepertoire HTBI primers and running Arm-PCR on CDR3 regions. In the source study's methods: Among the samples, approximately 60 TRBV and around 13 TRBJ segments were identified. TCRdb re-called the multiplex PCR reads with MiXCR, one entry per CDR3 protein. It is TCRdb's table, rather than the study itself, that gives the V and J calls and clone size. In the table there are about 400,000 distinct CDR3 sequences, around 16% of which are singletons. Documented time point: newly diagnosed GD, antithyroid drugs for less than 3 months. PBMCs provided the RNA from which the TCR library was made. This entry belongs to a study of regulatory T cells in long-lasting Graves disease. Study-level background: Antithyroid drug exposure in newly diagnosed Graves' patients had lasted under 3 months. Regarding the study as a whole: Less diverse TCR repertoires were seen in persistent Graves' patients than in newly diagnosed ones. Persistent disease was characterized by preferential usage of TRBV28, TRBJ1-2 and TRBJ2-5.

This CDR3 is built from 15 residues. In germline, CDR1 is DFQATT, CDR2 SNEGSKA (reference sequence). J gave up 4 bases and V 3 bases, and 7 bases lay outside the gene matches. A further study also used this sample, focusing on T cells in Graves' hyperthyroidism and ophthalmopathy.

The specimen was peripheral blood mononuclear cells (PBMCs), collected at new diagnosis, from a patient treated with antithyroid drugs. This receptor was obtained from a woman under 30 with Graves disease. The chain has TRBV20-1 and TRBJ1-5; 9 bases are a match to TRBD1. The CDR3 sequence: CSASTRDRVNQPQHF. The DNA of the CDR3 is TGCAGTGCTAGCACCCGGGACAGGGTGAATCAGCCCCAGCATTTT.